The sequence of this T cell receptor beta chain was determined in a study of blood T cell repertoires in COVID-19. Looking at the study overall: Nucleic acid was either cDNA or gDNA, and it came from T cells, B-cell-depleted T cells, or PBMCs.

As processed by the authors: Amplified reference gene primers provided the basis for estimating nucleated cell counts. Using immunoSEQ multiplex PCR, the repertoire was profiled, and TCRdb retains in-frame clones only, with some absent. From that table come the V and J calls and clone size; the DNA was used to work out D and trimming. The profile shows roughly 70,000 clones, 70% to 85% of them singletons. Trimming took 6 bases from V and 2 from J; bases not matched to a gene: 0. The CDR3 contains 13 residues. Germline lookup yields CDR1 MNHEY and CDR2 SVGAGI. The source material was peripheral blood. The clonotype comes from a woman aged 60 to 75 with acute or convalescent COVID-19. The V gene is TRBV6-5, the J gene TRBJ1-4, with 7 nucleotides matching TRBD1. The CDR3 DNA is TGTGCCAGCAGGGGACAGACTAATGAAAAACTGTTTTTT. Translated, it gives CASRGQTNEKLFF.